This entry lists 27 T cell receptor beta chains sequenced from one sample in a study of breast tumors, draining lymph nodes, adjacent tissues. TCRdb reanalysed the multiplex PCR reads using MiXCR and keeps one entry per CDR3 protein. The sample consists of under 150,000 distinct CDR3 sequences, around 20% of them appearing once. The lymph nodes were axillary draining lymph nodes from breast cancer patients. Source material: axillary lymph node tissue. The receptors shown here come from a female donor with breast cancer. Some clones in this sample may be carry-over from other donors' samples.

The table lists this clonotype with many counts. The chain employs TRBV11-2 and TRBJ2-5, with D hard to call. The CDR3 spans 12 residues. CDR1 SGHAT and CDR2 FQNNGV come from the germline V gene. V was cut by 0 bases and J by 5 bases, with 4 bases left in between. The CDR3 reads CASSLEVETQYF. CDR3 bases: TGTGCCAGCAGCTTAGAGGTGGAGACCCAGTACTTC.

Concerning this clonotype itself: This sequence may be a read error, since a much larger clone differs from it by one base. The rearrangement links TRBV2 to TRBJ2-1; the match to TRBD2 covers 7 bases. Unmatched junction bases numbered 5, after V lost 4 bases and J lost 2 bases. There are 15 residues in the CDR3. Per the germline V gene, CDR1 is SNHLY and CDR2 is FYNNEI. CDR3: CASSVGRGAYNEQFF. In DNA form, the CDR3 reads TGTGCCAGCAGTGTGGGACGGGGGGCCTACAATGAGCAGTTCTTC.

This clonotype was counted at least ten times. The chain uses TRBV5-1 and TRBJ2-1; maybe TRBD2 (6 bases). Germline CDR1 is SGHRS and CDR2 is YFSETQ. This CDR3 is built from 15 residues. Trimming removed 0 bases at V and 0 bases at J, with 7 bases between. CDR3 protein: CASSLGEVSYNEQFF. CDR3 coding DNA: TGCGCCAGCAGCTTGGGGGAGGTCTCCTACAATGAGCAGTTCTTC.

To note about this clonotype: A clone one base away is much larger, so this may be a read error. In this CDR3 the conserved last residue, phenylalanine or tryptophan, is missing, so a read error is likely. The V gene is TRBV30, the J gene TRBJ2-5; TRBD2 agrees at 8 bases. The CDR3 has 13 amino acids. Germline V CDR1 and CDR2: GTSNPN, SVGIG (reference sequence). With V trimmed by 3 bases and J by 4 bases, 4 bases remained unmatched. The CDR3 DNA sequence: TGTGCCTGGAGCGGGGGGGCGGGAGAGACCCAGTACTCC. Translated: CAWSGGAGETQYS.

With respect to this clonotype: One base away lies a much larger clone, so this may be a sequencing read error. The V gene is TRBV5-4, the J gene TRBJ1-6; the D is unclear. CDR3 size: 12 residues. Germline assignment: CDR1 SGHNT and CDR2 YYREEE (reference sequence). The CDR3 DNA reads TGTGCCAGCAGCCTTAATAATTCACCCCCCCACTTT. Translating it yields CASSLNNSPPHF.

This clonotype was detected ten times or more. V gene TRBV6-2 or TRBV6-3 combines with J gene TRBJ1-5; maybe TRBD1 (5 bases). Trimming shortened V by 2 bases and J by 7 bases, and 9 bases separated the two germline ends. This CDR3 is built from 13 residues. The germline gives CDR1 MNHEY, CDR2 SVGEGT. CDR3 residues: CASSYGGVQPQHF. CDR3 nucleotide sequence: TGTGCCAGCAGTTACGGGGGGGTGCAGCCCCAGCATTTT.

At least ten counts were recorded for this clonotype. V usage is TRBV20-1 and J usage is TRBJ1-5, with D possibly being TRBD1 (5 bases). This CDR3 is 14 amino acids long. Deletions cut 5 bases from V and 7 bases from J, with 18 bases between. CDR1 is DFQATT and CDR2 is SNEGSKA in the germline V gene (reference sequence). The CDR3 coding sequence is TGCAGTGCTGCGGTGGGGGGAGCGGAACAGCCCCAGCATTTT. It translates to CSAAVGGAEQPQHF.

This clonotype was observed many times. V is TRBV6-1 and J is TRBJ1-2, with D possibly matching TRBD1 (6 bases). The germline V and J ends were trimmed by 0 bases and 1 base, with 12 bases remaining between them. Germline CDR1 and CDR2: MNHNS and SASEGT. This CDR3 has 16 amino acids. The CDR3 DNA is TGTGCCAGCAGTGAAGCTGTCACAGGGTATAACTATGGCTACACCTTC. Residues: CASSEAVTGYNYGYTF.

This clonotype was seen repeatedly, ten times or more. The chain is built from TRBV6-6 and TRBJ2-2; 8 positions match TRBD2. The length of the CDR3 is 13 residues. With V trimmed by 7 bases and J by 5 bases, 3 bases remained unmatched. The germline V gene encodes CDR1 MNHNY and CDR2 SVGAGI (reference sequence). For the CDR3, the DNA is TGTGCCAGCAAACTAGCGGATACCGGGGAGCTGTTTTTT. Translated, it gives CASKLADTGELFF.

This clonotype was counted a few times. V gene TRBV28 combines with J gene TRBJ2-2; no firm D call. The length of the CDR3 is 13 residues. Germline CDR1 MDHEN, CDR2 SYDVKM. Trimming stripped 8 bases from V and 4 bases from J, with 11 bases between. The CDR3 reads CASLVPFTGELFF. The CDR3 coding sequence is TGTGCCAGCCTAGTTCCTTTCACCGGGGAGCTGTTTTTT.

This clonotype showed up many times. V gene TRBV4-3 combines with J gene TRBJ2-1, with 8 bases identical to TRBD2. This CDR3 is built from 16 residues. Germline V CDR1 and CDR2: LGHNA, YSLEER. Losses at the gene ends were 0 bases for V and 10 bases for J; bases not matched to a gene: 11. The CDR3 DNA is TGCGCCAGCAGCCAAGACAAAACTAGCGGCCTGCCGGAGCAGTTCTTC. The encoded protein is CASSQDKTSGLPEQFF.

This clonotype was recorded a few times. V gene TRBV12-3 or TRBV12-4 combines with J gene TRBJ1-2; no reliable D call. The V and J ends lost 6 bases and 3 bases respectively, with 14 bases between them. The CDR3 loop spans 14 amino acids. CDR3 coding DNA: TGTGCCAGCAGCACCGTAGGGAGGGACTATGGCTACACCTTC. It yields the protein CASSTVGRDYGYTF.

This clonotype was seen at least ten times. V gene TRBV4-2 combines with J gene TRBJ2-7; the match to TRBD2 covers 7 bases. The junction had 14 bases not matched to a gene; V was cut back by 4 bases and J by 2 bases. This CDR3 has 17 amino acids. The germline gives CDR1 LGHNA, CDR2 YNFKEQ. CDR3 residues: CASSLLGGAGAAYEQYF. The CDR3, as DNA: TGTGCCAGCAGCCTCCTAGGCGGGGCGGGAGCCGCCTACGAGCAGTACTTC.

This clonotype showed up many times. The V call is TRBV6-4, the J call TRBJ1-6; 8 nucleotides align to TRBD1. Trimming removed 4 bases from V and 8 bases from J; junction bases left unmatched: 4. The CDR3 is made up of 14 amino acids. The germline CDR1 and CDR2 sequences are MRHNA and SNTAGT. Here the CDR3 DNA reads TGTGCCAGCAGTGGGACAGGGCGGGATTCACCCCTCCACTTT. It yields the protein CASSGTGRDSPLHF.

This clonotype came up many times. The V gene is TRBV7-8, the J gene TRBJ2-1; the match to TRBD2 covers 7 bases. Losses at the gene ends were 0 bases for V and 8 bases for J; bases not matched to a gene: 4. The CDR3 contains 14 residues. Germline V gives CDR1 SGHVS, CDR2 FQNEAQ. This CDR3 is CASSLAGGPDEQFF. The CDR3 region has the DNA TGTGCCAGCAGCTTAGCGGGAGGGCCGGATGAGCAGTTCTTC.

This clonotype was counted at least ten times. Here the CDR3 DNA reads TGCAGTGCTAGAGATGAAGTAGGGAATGGCTACACCTTC. It is translated as CSARDEVGNGYTF. This chain connects TRBV20-1 to TRBJ1-2; D gene unclear. The germline V and J ends were trimmed by 0 bases and 6 bases, with 11 bases remaining between them. The CDR3 runs 13 residues. Germline V gene lookup returns CDR1 DFQATT and CDR2 SNEGSKA (reference sequence).

In the case of this clonotype: Being one base from a much bigger clone, this may be a read error. The chain employs TRBV12-3 or TRBV12-4 and TRBJ2-5; tentatively, D is TRBD2 (5 bases). The CDR3 totals 12 residues. With 7 bases removed from V and 7 bases from J, the gap between germline ends came to 13 bases. The DNA for the CDR3 is TGTGCCAGCAATCACAACCGGGGGACCCAGTACTTC. This gives the protein CASNHNRGTQYF.

Many counts were recorded for this clonotype. This rearrangement joins TRBV4-1 to TRBJ2-2, with 7 bases aligning to TRBD2. J lost 4 bases, V lost 0 bases, and 11 bases had no gene match. The germline V gene encodes CDR1 MGHRA and CDR2 YSYEKL. The CDR3 is 18 amino acids. The CDR3, as DNA: TGCGCCAGCAGCCAAGATAGGGGATGGGGGAGGGTCACCGGGGAGCTGTTTTTT. Its protein is CASSQDRGWGRVTGELFF.

The rearrangement links TRBV3-2 to TRBJ2-1; TRBD2 is the table's D call and was not checked against the DNA. TRBV3-2 is deemed a pseudogene. The CDR3 is made up of 15 amino acids. CDR3 nucleotides: TGTGCCAGCAGCCAAGGGGCAGCGGGGGGTGGTGAGCAGTTCTTC. Residues: CASSQGAAGGGEQFF.

This clonotype has ten or more counts. This sequence joins TRBV5-6 and TRBJ2-7, with D hard to call. V dropped 2 bases and J dropped 0 bases, with 12 bases sitting between them. The germline V gene has CDR1 SGHDT and CDR2 YYEEEE. This CDR3 has 15 residues. The CDR3 coding sequence is TGTGCCAGCAGCTTTGATCGGGCAACCTCCTACGAGCAGTACTTC. Amino acids: CASSFDRATSYEQYF. The whole variable domain, remainder taken from reference TRBV5-6 and TRBJ2-7, is DAGVTQSPTHLIKTRGQQVTLRCSPKSGHDTVSWYQQALGQGPQFIFQYYEEEERQRGNFPDRFSGHQFPNYSSELNVNALLLGDSALYLCASSFDRATSYEQYFGPGTRLTVT.

A few counts support this clonotype. V and J are TRBV27 and TRBJ1-4; D unclear. V lost 6 bases and J 0 bases, leaving 17 bases between the germline ends. Per germline, CDR1 MNHEY and CDR2 SMNVEV (reference sequence). The CDR3 spans 17 residues. As DNA, the CDR3 is TGTGCCAGCAGCAACGGACGCTCCCGATCAACTAATGAAAAACTGTTTTTT. Translated, it gives CASSNGRSRSTNEKLFF.

About this clonotype itself: A much larger clone sits a single nucleotide away, making a read error possible. CDR3 protein: CASSYPDLPGEQFF. The CDR3 DNA follows: TGTGCCAGCAGTTACCCGGACCTCCCGGGGGAGCAGTTCTTC. The chain combines TRBV6-5 with TRBJ2-1; TRBD2 might be the D (5 bases). V lost 2 bases, J lost 10 bases, and 15 bases lay in between. Per the germline V gene, CDR1 is MNHEY and CDR2 is SVGAGI. The CDR3 is 14 amino acids.

Points on this clonotype: This sequence may be a read error, since a much larger clone differs from it by one base. V is TRBV5-6 and J is TRBJ2-6, with D maybe TRBD1 (6 bases). This CDR3 has 18 residues. Germline CDR1 is SGHDT and CDR2 is YYEEEE. In DNA form, the CDR3 reads TGTGCCAGCGGCTTAAATAACAGGGATATAGCTGGGGCCAACGTCCTGACTTTC. This translates into CASGLNNRDIAGANVLTF. The full variable domain, with the rest looked up from reference TRBV5-6 and TRBJ2-6, is DAGVTQSPTHLIKTRGQQVTLRCSPKSGHDTVSWYQQALGQGPQFIFQYYEEEERQRGNFPDRFSGHQFPNYSSELNVNALLLGDSALYLCASGLNNRDIAGANVLTFGAGSRLTVL.

This clonotype has a count of ten or more. The chain's CDR3 is CASSLDRVWSYEQYF. CDR3 DNA: TGTGCCAGCAGCTTGGATAGGGTTTGGTCCTACGAGCAGTACTTC. The rearrangement joins TRBV5-6 to TRBJ2-7; D ambiguous. Trimming stripped 0 bases from V and 1 base from J, with 11 bases between. Germline CDR1 and CDR2: SGHDT and YYEEEE. The CDR3 has 15 amino acids.

As concerns this clonotype: Given a much more abundant clone one base away, this may be a read error. The V call is TRBV10-3, the J call TRBJ2-2; a possible D gene is TRBD2 (6 bases). Germline CDR1 is ENHRY and CDR2 is SYGVKD. V lost 7 bases and J 3 bases, leaving 18 bases between the germline ends. The CDR3 consists of 16 residues. The CDR3 region has the DNA TGTGCCATCAATTGGGAGGCCCTCGACGACACCGGGGAGCTGTTTTTT. Translation gives CAINWEALDDTGELFF.

This clonotype was recorded many times. The chain carries TRBV9 and TRBJ2-5; 9 positions agree with TRBD1. The junction had 2 bases not matched to a gene; V was cut back by 2 bases and J by 3 bases. The CDR3 extends over 14 amino acids. Germline V gene lookup returns CDR1 SGDLS and CDR2 YYNGEE. The CDR3 region is CASSVTGGEETQYF. The CDR3 coding sequence is TGTGCCAGCAGCGTGACAGGGGGGGAAGAGACCCAGTACTTC.

The gene calls are TRBV20-1 and TRBJ1-2, with TRBD1 matching 7 bases. The CDR3 runs 14 residues. Germline lookup yields CDR1 DFQATT and CDR2 SNEGSKA (reference sequence). After removal of 1 base from V and 0 bases from J, the junction contained 2 bases not matched to a gene. CDR3 in DNA: TGCAGTGCTAGAGGGGACAGAACTAACTATGGCTACACCTTC. Translated: CSARGDRTNYGYTF.